This is a list of T cell receptor beta chains from one sample in a study of blood T cells in healthy people across ages. MiXCR, applied by TCRdb to the 5' RACE reads, yields one record per CDR3 protein. The profile shows around 1.5 million distinct CDR3 sequences, almost 35% of them singletons. The sample was blood. These receptor sequences come from a woman in her twenties or thirties in good health. Both conserved end residues are part of each CDR3. Each record gives: J gene, V gene, CDR3 length, D gene, clone size, CDR3 DNA, CDR3 protein. D genes are given only for firm matches. Clone size appears in some rows only: once, few, many, or a class for an expanded clone.

TRBJ2-5,TRBV11-2,15,TRBD2,once,TGTGCCAGCAGCTTAGAGCGGGGGGTCAGCGGGACCCAGTACTTC,CASSLERGVSGTQYF
TRBJ2-1,TRBV9,18,.,.,TGTGCCAGCAGCGTAGATACCGCAGGACACGGGATAAACAATGAGCAGTTCTTC,CASSVDTAGHGINNEQFF
TRBJ2-6,TRBV27,18,.,.,TGTGCCAGCAGCTCAGCCCAACAGCGCCTCTCTGGGGCCAACGTCCTGACTTTC,CASSSAQQRLSGANVLTF
TRBJ2-2,TRBV12-3/TRBV12-4,13,.,.,TGTGCCAGCAGTTTGGGACGGGTCGGGGAGCTGTTTTTT,CASSLGRVGELFF
TRBJ1-5,TRBV24-1,17,TRBD1,once,TGTGCCACCAGTGATAGAGCCGACAGGGATAGGAATCAGCCCCAGCATTTT,CATSDRADRDRNQPQHF
TRBJ2-7,TRBV5-1,14,.,many,TGCGCCAGCAGGCCCGCTCCGGGGAGCTACGAGCAGTACTTC,CASRPAPGSYEQYF
TRBJ1-1,TRBV12-3/TRBV12-4,15,.,.,TGTGCCAGCAGTTTATCCCCCCCAAAATTGAATGAAGCTTTCTTT,CASSLSPPKLNEAFF
TRBJ2-1,TRBV12-3/TRBV12-4,14,.,.,TGTGCCAGCAGTTTGACAGAGACTTACAATGAGCAGTTCTTC,CASSLTETYNEQFF
TRBJ1-5,TRBV20-1,13,.,few,TGCAGTGCGGGGGAGGGTAACAATCAGCCCCAGCATTTT,CSAGEGNNQPQHF
TRBJ2-1,TRBV5-1,21,TRBD2,.,TGCGCCAGCAGCCCGACACTAGCGGGAGGGCTACGTTCCAGCTCCTACAATGAGCAGTTCTTC,CASSPTLAGGLRSSSYNEQFF
TRBJ2-2,TRBV4-1,16,.,.,TGCGCCAGCAGCCAAGGTTTAGCGATGAACACCGGGGAGCTGTTTTTT,CASSQGLAMNTGELFF
TRBJ1-1,TRBV7-9,17,.,.,TGTGCCAGCAGCTTACTTCGTTTAGCTTTAGGCCGCTTCGAAGCTTTCTTT,CASSLLRLALGRFEAFF
TRBJ2-1,TRBV5-1,16,TRBD2,few,TGCGCCAGCAGCGAGCGGGCGAGCGGGGGATACAATGAGCAGTTCTTC,CASSERASGGYNEQFF
TRBJ2-1,TRBV20-1,19,TRBD2,.,TGCAGTGCTCCCGCACTAGCGGGAGAGTTTGGGTCAGTAAACAATGAGCGGTTCTTC,CSAPALAGEFGSVNNERFF
TRBJ2-3,TRBV6-2/TRBV6-3,16,TRBD1,.,TGTACCAGCAGCTGGGGGGGGACAGGGGTCACAGATACGCAGTATTTT,CTSSWGGTGVTDTQYF
TRBJ2-1,TRBV4-2,13,TRBD1,many,TGTGCCAGCAGCCAAGAGGCACAGGGGGAGCAGTTCTTC,CASSQEAQGEQFF
TRBJ2-1,TRBV7-3,16,TRBD2,.,TGTGCCAGCAGCCAAATAGCGGGGCGCTACAACAATGAGCAGTTCTTC,CASSQIAGRYNNEQFF
TRBJ1-4,TRBV5-1,13,.,few,TGCGCCAGCAGCGGGGGGAAGGATGAAAAACTGTTTTTT,CASSGGKDEKLFF
TRBJ2-3,TRBV27,14,TRBD2,few,TGTGCCAGCAAGGGAGCGGGAGGGAAAGATACGCAGTATTTT,CASKGAGGKDTQYF
TRBJ2-7,TRBV4-1,17,TRBD2,.,TGCGCCAGCAGCCAGCGTTTGAGGACTAGCGGGTTGTACGAGCAGTACTTC,CASSQRLRTSGLYEQYF
TRBJ2-1,TRBV15,14,.,.,TGTGCCACCAGCGGCACCCCGGCAGGCAATGAGCAGTTCTTC,CATSGTPAGNEQFF
TRBJ1-2,TRBV19,17,.,.,TGTGCCAGTAGTATTGAATTACAAGGATTTACAGACTATGGCTACACCTTC,CASSIELQGFTDYGYTF
TRBJ2-2,TRBV4-2,14,.,few,TGTGCCAGCAGCCAAGAACAGGTCGCCGGGGAGCTGTTTTTT,CASSQEQVAGELFF
TRBJ2-1,TRBV9,15,.,few,TGTGCCAGCAGCGCTGAGGACTGGATACACAATGAGCAGTTCTTC,CASSAEDWIHNEQFF
TRBJ2-7,TRBV20-1,14,.,.,TGCAGTGCTAGAGGAGCGTCTCACGGGTACGAGCAGTACTTC,CSARGASHGYEQYF
TRBJ2-1,TRBV5-4,16,TRBD2,.,TGTGCCAGCAGCTCGGCTCCACTAGCGGGGACAAATGAGCAGTTCTTC,CASSSAPLAGTNEQFF
TRBJ2-6,TRBV4-1,17,.,few,TGCGCCAGCAGCCAAAATAGTGGTATCTCTGGGGCCAACGTCCTGACTTTC,CASSQNSGISGANVLTF
TRBJ2-1,TRBV12-3/TRBV12-4,12,.,few,TGTGCCAGCTCCAGGGAGTATCCGGGATCGTTCTTC,CASSREYPGSFF
TRBJ2-2,TRBV5-1,18,TRBD2,.,TGCGCCAGCAGCTTGGTGGCTAGCGGGACACCGAACACCGGGGAGCTGTTTTTT,CASSLVASGTPNTGELFF
TRBJ2-3,TRBV4-1,17,.,once,TGCGCCAGCAGCCCCAGCCCAGTCCCGGGGGGCACAGATACGCAGTATTTT,CASSPSPVPGGTDTQYF
TRBJ1-1,TRBV30,13,.,few,TGTGCCTGGAACCGCGACAAAAACACTGAAGCTTTCTTT,CAWNRDKNTEAFF
TRBJ1-5,TRBV7-8,16,.,.,TGTGCCAGCAGCTTAAAAGGGGGGGGTCTCGAGGGAACCCAGCATTTT,CASSLKGGGLEGTQHF
TRBJ2-4,TRBV6-2/TRBV6-3,16,.,.,TGTGCCAGCTCTAACCTGGGGATTGCGGAGACGAACATTCAGTACTTC,CASSNLGIAETNIQYF